The rows below give T cell receptor beta chains drawn from one sample of a study of T cell changes during pregnancy in multiple sclerosis. Some clones are missing from TCRdb's copy, which holds only in-frame ones; the method was immunoSEQ multiplex PCR. Here the sample spans around 120,000 clones, roughly 92% being singletons. The sequenced sample was peripheral blood, obtained after pregnancy. These TCRs come from a female donor with multiple sclerosis, enrolled in a pregnancy study. The CDR3 runs from the conserved cysteine through the conserved F or W. The order of the fields is D gene, J gene, clone size, V gene, CDR3 DNA, CDR3 protein. The D gene is left open where the match is weak. Size values are once, few and many counts, or a class for expanded clones, and some rows have none.

- TRBJ1-5 few TRBV2 TGTGCCAGCAGGGAGGGGATCTCTCAGCCCCAGCATTTT CASREGISQPQHF
TRBD2 TRBJ2-3 - TRBV2 TGTGCCAGCAGTGCCCCGGCGGGGGGACATACGCAGTATTTT CASSAPAGGHTQYF
- TRBJ1-4 - TRBV2 TGTGCCAGCAGTGGGGGAGGTGAGGTTGGGGAAAAACTGTTTTTT CASSGGGEVGEKLFF
TRBD1 TRBJ2-4 few TRBV7-2 TGTGCCAGCAGCCCGCAGGGGGCCCTAGCCAAAAACATTCAGTACTTC CASSPQGALAKNIQYF
- TRBJ2-7 - TRBV6-5 TGTGCCAGCAGTTACGTGAACAGGGCCTACGAGCAGTACTTC CASSYVNRAYEQYF
- TRBJ1-2 - TRBV6-5 TGTGCCAGCATCGCCTCGGGGGTGAGGTCATATGGCTACACCTTC CASIASGVRSYGYTF
- TRBJ2-1 - TRBV7-2 TGTGCCAGCAGGTCCGGGATCAATGAGCAGTTCTTC CASRSGINEQFF
- TRBJ1-3 - TRBV6-5 TGTGCCAGCAGTTACTCGGCGGGCTCTGGAAACACCATATATTTT CASSYSAGSGNTIYF
- TRBJ2-2 - TRBV18 TGTGCCAGCTCACCCGGGGTCTCCGGGGAGCTGTTTTTT CASSPGVSGELFF
- TRBJ1-2 - TRBV7-8 TGTGCCAGCAGCCCATTGCCCGGGACAAACTATGGCTACACCTTC CASSPLPGTNYGYTF
- TRBJ1-5 once TRBV27 TGTGCCACCGGGAGGGTCGCCAATCAGCCCCAGCATTTT CATGRVANQPQHF
TRBD1 TRBJ1-2 few TRBV7-2 TGTGCCAGCAGCTTGGGGACAGTATCTGGCTACACCTTC CASSLGTVSGYTF
TRBD2 TRBJ2-3 - TRBV13 TGTGCCAGCAGCATAAGGACTAGCGGGGGATCGGATACGCAGTATTTT CASSIRTSGGSDTQYF
- TRBJ1-5 - TRBV7-8 TGTGCCAGCAGCTTAGCGCAGGGCATGGGCAATCAGCCCCAGCATTTT CASSLAQGMGNQPQHF
- TRBJ2-1 - TRBV6-4 TGTGCCAGCAGTGAGGGGAGCAGCGGTGAGCAGTTCTTC CASSEGSSGEQFF
- TRBJ1-2 - TRBV19 TGTGCCAGTAGTATCTTCGGGGGTGGCTACACCTTC CASSIFGGGYTF
- TRBJ1-4 - TRBV14 TGTGCCAGCAGCCAATTTGGCAGTGAAAAACTGTTTTTT CASSQFGSEKLFF
TRBD1 TRBJ1-6 - TRBV18 TGTGCCAGCTCACCGATTCAGGGGGGCGATTCACCCCTCCACTTT CASSPIQGGDSPLHF